The 7 T cell receptor beta chains below come from one sample, sequenced in a study of blood T cell repertoires in COVID-19. The data were produced by immunoSEQ multiplex PCR, yet TCRdb's version contains in-frame clones alone and is incomplete. The profile shows some 150,000 clones, about four fifths of them singletons. The sequencing sample was made of peripheral blood. The source of these receptors is a woman older than 75 with acute or convalescent COVID-19.

The chain carries TRBV7-3 and TRBJ2-3; 7 nucleotides match TRBD1. Germline V gene lookup returns CDR1 SGHTA and CDR2 FQGTGA. The CDR3 runs 14 residues. Unmatched junction bases numbered 4, after V lost 5 bases and J lost 2 bases. Here the CDR3 reads CASSPDRNTDTQYF. The CDR3 coding sequence is TGTGCCAGCAGCCCGGACAGGAACACAGATACGCAGTATTTT.

As for this clone: A junction boundary mismatches the germline segment, possibly from a read error. The chain carries TRBV30 and TRBJ2-7, with D tentatively TRBD2 (6 bases). CDR3 length equals 14 residues. The germline CDR1 and CDR2 sequences are GTSNPN and SVGIG (reference sequence). The CDR3 DNA reads as TGTGCCTGGGGAGGGGCGACCGTCTCCGACGAGCAGTACTTC. Residues: CAWGGATVSDEQYF.

This chain uses TRBV4-2 with TRBJ1-3, with D possibly being TRBD1 (5 bases). V was clipped by 7 bases and J by 0 bases, with 16 bases between them. CDR3 length: 16 residues. Germline V gene data show CDR1 as LGHNA and CDR2 as YNFKEQ. The DNA of the CDR3 is TGTGCCAGCAATCCCAGGGTCGGTGGCTCTGGAAACACCATATATTTT. Amino acids: CASNPRVGGSGNTIYF.

V is TRBV19 and J is TRBJ1-6, with 8 positions matching TRBD1. The V gene end was trimmed by 5 bases and the J gene end by 7 bases; junction bases not matched to a gene: 10. This CDR3 region has 16 residues. Per germline, CDR1 LNHDA and CDR2 SQIVND (reference sequence). The chain's CDR3 is CASSPGTGSKNSPLHF. The CDR3 DNA is TGTGCCAGTAGTCCTGGGACAGGCTCTAAGAATTCACCCCTCCACTTT.

V is TRBV5-1 and J is TRBJ1-2; maybe TRBD1 (6 bases). Germline V gene sequence: CDR1 SGHRS, CDR2 YFSETQ. Trimming took off 4 bases at V and 8 bases at J, with 12 bases between the two ends. This CDR3 has 12 residues. The CDR3 spells CASSTGTEGYTF. In DNA form, the CDR3 reads TGCGCCAGCAGCACAGGGACGGAAGGCTACACCTTC.

The chain couples TRBV12-3 or TRBV12-4 to TRBJ1-2; no clear D. This CDR3 contains 11 residues. Trimming left V 11 bases short and J 3 bases short, with 10 bases between. CDR3 nucleotides: TGTGCCCCGAGAGACTACTATGGCTACACCTTC. Protein: CAPRDYYGYTF.

The chain carries TRBV19 and TRBJ2-5; 10 nucleotides align to TRBD2. This CDR3 is built from 15 residues. V dropped 5 bases and J dropped 5; count of bases not matched to a gene: 8. Germline V gene lookup returns CDR1 LNHDA and CDR2 SQIVND (reference sequence). The CDR3 DNA reads TGTGCCAGTAGTCCATTAGCGGGGGGATGGGAGACCCAGTACTTC. Amino acids: CASSPLAGGWETQYF.